The rows below give T cell receptor beta chains drawn from one sample of a study of metastatic and nonmetastatic thyroid tumors. TCRdb ran MiXCR on the PCR reads. The sample carries fewer than 40,000 clones, approximately 16% recorded once. The sequenced material came from blood. All receptors come from a male donor with papillary thyroid cancer or a benign thyroid nodule (not recorded which). Some clones in this sample may be carry-over from other donors' samples. CDR3s include the opening cysteine and the closing phenylalanine or tryptophan. Fields, in order: V gene, D gene, J gene, clone size, CDR3 DNA, CDR3 protein. A D gene is named only where the DNA matches it firmly. Clone size is not always given. Where it is, it says once, few, many or a class for expanded clones.

>TRBV7-2|NA|TRBJ1-5|many
TGTGCCAGCAGCTCAACGGAAGGACAGCCCCAGCATTTT
CASSSTEGQPQHF
>TRBV2|TRBD2|TRBJ2-7|few
TGTGCCAGCAGTGATACCGGGAGGGAGTCCGAGCAGTACTTC
CASSDTGRESEQYF
>TRBV4-1|NA|TRBJ1-2|many
TGCGCCAGCAGCCAAGATAGGACGGAAGTCTATGGCTACACCTTC
CASSQDRTEVYGYTF
>TRBV28|NA|TRBJ2-7|many
TGTGCCAGCGGGTGGGGTAACCACGAGCAGTACTTC
CASGWGNHEQYF
>TRBV24-1|TRBD1|TRBJ2-3|many
TGTGCCACCAGTGATTTGCCCAGGGGGCGGACAGATACGCAGTATTTT
CATSDLPRGRTDTQYF
>TRBV2|TRBD1|TRBJ2-7|NA
TGTGCCAGCAGAACCCCTGAATATGGACAGGGGGCGAAAGACGAGCAGTACTTC
CASRTPEYGQGAKDEQYF
>TRBV6-4|TRBD1|TRBJ2-5|many
TGTGCCAGCAGGGCCACTATCCTTCCCGGACAGGGCCTCCAAGAGACCCAGTACTTC
CASRATILPGQGLQETQYF
>TRBV5-1|TRBD2|TRBJ2-1|once
TGCGCCAGTCATGTCGGGACTACTTCCTACAATGAGCAGTTCTTC
CASHVGTTSYNEQFF
>TRBV6-2/TRBV6-3|NA|TRBJ2-1|many
TGTGCCAGCAGTTACCAGCGAGACCTTGAGCAGTTCTTC
CASSYQRDLEQFF
>TRBV7-8|NA|TRBJ2-1|many
TGTGCCAGCAGCTTTGTTGGCAGAGGGAGCTCCTACAATGAGCAGTTCTTC
CASSFVGRGSSYNEQFF
>TRBV19|NA|TRBJ2-7|many
TGTGCCAGTAGTATTAGTGGAGTCTCCTACGAGCAGTACTTC
CASSISGVSYEQYF
>TRBV19|NA|TRBJ2-1|medium-sized
TGTGCCAGTAGGGGAGAGGGTTTCTACAATGAGCAGTTCTTC
CASRGEGFYNEQFF
>TRBV18|TRBD2|TRBJ2-1|many
TGTGCCAGCTCCAGACTAGCGGGTAGCAATGAGCAGTTCTTC
CASSRLAGSNEQFF
>TRBV4-2|NA|TRBJ1-1|many
TGTGCCAGCAGCCCACAGAGAAGAGGGGCCGTGAACACTGAAGCTTTCTTT
CASSPQRRGAVNTEAFF
>TRBV3-1|TRBD2|TRBJ2-1|many
TGTGCCAGCAGCCAAGATAGCGGGAGTAGGAATGAGCAGTTCTTC
CASSQDSGSRNEQFF
>TRBV19|NA|TRBJ2-1|many
TGTGCCAGTAGTATGACCAGCGGGAATGAGCAGTTCTTC
CASSMTSGNEQFF